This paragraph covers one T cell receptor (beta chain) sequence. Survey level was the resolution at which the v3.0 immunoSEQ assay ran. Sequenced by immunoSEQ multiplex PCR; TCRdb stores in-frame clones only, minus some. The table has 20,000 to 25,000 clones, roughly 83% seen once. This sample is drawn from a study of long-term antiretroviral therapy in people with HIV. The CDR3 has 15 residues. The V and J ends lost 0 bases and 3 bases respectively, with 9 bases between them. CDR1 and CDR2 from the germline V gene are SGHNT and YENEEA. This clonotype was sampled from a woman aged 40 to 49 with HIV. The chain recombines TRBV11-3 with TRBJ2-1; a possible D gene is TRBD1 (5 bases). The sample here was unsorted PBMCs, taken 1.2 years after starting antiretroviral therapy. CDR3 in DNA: TGTGCCAGCAGCTTAGATCAGGGTAGCTACAATGAGCAGTTCTTC. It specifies CASSLDQGSYNEQFF.